These 19 T cell receptor beta chains originate from one sample sequenced in a study of blood T cell repertoires in COVID-19. Only in-frame clones appear in the TCRdb table, and some are missing; sequencing was by immunoSEQ multiplex PCR. The table lists about 220,000 clones, more than 75% of them singletons. The sequenced sample was peripheral blood. The receptors stem from a man aged 40-49 years with active or convalescent COVID-19.

The chain carries TRBV7-9 and TRBJ2-7, with TRBD1 matching over 7 bases. The J segment lost 2 bases and the V segment lost 4 bases, leaving 5 bases of the junction unmatched. Germline V CDR1 and CDR2: SEHNR, FQNEAQ (reference sequence). CDR3 length equals 14 residues. CDR3 DNA sequence: TGTGCCAGCAGCTCGACAGGGTTACCCTACGAGCAGTACTTC. This encodes CASSSTGLPYEQYF.

This chain connects TRBV25-1 to TRBJ1-1, with D possibly TRBD1 on 6 matching bases. Deletions cut 4 bases from V and 1 base from J, with 13 bases between. Germline V lookup: CDR1 MGHDK, CDR2 SYGVNS. The CDR3 loop spans 15 amino acids. The CDR3 loop is CASSGPTGGNTEAFF. The CDR3 coding sequence is TGTGCCAGCAGTGGGCCGACAGGCGGGAACACTGAAGCTTTCTTT.

The chain couples TRBV11-1 to TRBJ1-4, with D maybe TRBD1 (5 bases). The CDR3 totals 15 residues. V lost 5 bases, J lost 5 bases, and 15 bases lay in between. Germline-derived CDR1 and CDR2 are SGHAT and FQDESV (reference sequence). The CDR3 DNA follows: TGTGCCAGCAGCCCGCACAGGAGCGCGAATGAAAAACTGTTTTTT. Encoded protein: CASSPHRSANEKLFF.

V is TRBV7-3 and J is TRBJ1-1; D is perhaps TRBD1 (6 bases). Germline V gene sequence: CDR1 SGHTA, CDR2 FQGTGA. V lost 0 bases to trimming and J lost 5 bases, with 7 bases between them. This CDR3 has 13 amino acids. The chain's CDR3 is CASSLTGQTEAFF. CDR3 bases: TGTGCCAGCAGCTTAACGGGACAAACTGAAGCTTTCTTT.

The chain employs TRBV24-1 and TRBJ2-4; no clear D gene. V lost 5 bases, J lost 0 bases, and 13 bases lay in between. This CDR3 contains 16 residues. Germline-derived CDR1 and CDR2 are KGHDR and SFDVKD. CDR3 residues: CATSGRSTLAKNIQYF. In DNA, the CDR3 is TGTGCCACCAGTGGTCGAAGCACGCTAGCCAAAAACATTCAGTACTTC.

This clone came up once. The V call is TRBV27, the J call TRBJ2-5; TRBD2 matches 9 bases. The length of the CDR3 is 15 residues. Trimming cost V 10 bases and J 1 base; bases outside gene matches: 10. From germline, CDR1 is MNHEY and CDR2 SMNVEV (reference sequence). The CDR3 loop reads CATYSASGAQETQYF. The CDR3 DNA follows: TGTGCCACCTACTCGGCTAGCGGGGCCCAAGAGACCCAGTACTTC.

This clone was seen just once. The CDR3 protein is CASSRTGNNQPQHF. As DNA, the CDR3 is TGTGCCAGCAGCCGGACAGGGAATAATCAGCCCCAGCATTTT. The V call is TRBV3-1 (or the pseudogene TRBV3-2), the J call TRBJ1-5; 8 bases map to TRBD1. CDR3 length: 14 amino acids. The V and J ends lost 4 bases and 4 bases, in that order; junction bases with no gene match: 3. Germline V gives CDR1 LGHDT, CDR2 YNNKEL (reference sequence).

This clone was seen only a few times. The CDR3 loop reads CARGQDLFSGNTIYF. As DNA, the CDR3 is TGTGCCAGAGGACAGGACCTATTCTCTGGAAACACCATATATTTT. This chain uses TRBV2 with TRBJ1-3; 7 nucleotides align to TRBD1. CDR3 length: 15 amino acids. The germline gives CDR1 SNHLY, CDR2 FYNNEI. The J segment lost 0 bases and the V segment lost 9 bases, leaving 8 bases of the junction unmatched.

This chain connects TRBV28 to TRBJ1-2; D uncertain. Germline loops: CDR1 MDHEN, CDR2 SYDVKM. V dropped 10 bases and J dropped 8 bases, with 17 bases sitting between them. The CDR3 consists of 12 residues. The CDR3 DNA follows: TGTGCCACCACCAGACCGCCGGGGGGCTACACCTTC. This gives the protein CATTRPPGGYTF.

V usage is TRBV6-4 and J usage is TRBJ2-3; 12 nucleotides match TRBD1. The germline V gene encodes CDR1 MRHNA and CDR2 SNTAGT. The CDR3 has 15 amino acids. V shed 2 bases and J 4 bases; nucleotides not matched to a gene: 1. The CDR3, as DNA: TGTGCCAGCAGTGACGGGACAGGGGGCGCAGATACGCAGTATTTT. This codes for CASSDGTGGADTQYF.

The chain has TRBV2 and TRBJ2-5; perhaps TRBD2 as D (7 bases). V lost 7 bases and J lost 1, with 19 bases in between. This CDR3 spans 16 amino acids. CDR1 is SNHLY and CDR2 is FYNNEI in the germline V gene. The DNA for the CDR3 is TGTGCCAGCATCCTATGGGGGGGCGGCCTCCAAGAGACCCAGTACTTC. Translation: CASILWGGGLQETQYF.

The J gene is TRBJ1-3, the V gene TRBV7-9; D remains unclear. Trimming took 3 bases from V and 3 from J, leaving 12 bases between them. Looked up from germline, CDR1 is SEHNR and CDR2 is FQNEAQ (reference sequence). This CDR3 is 15 amino acids long. Here the CDR3 DNA reads TGTGCCAGCAGCTTTTCCCAGGCCCGTGGAAACACCATATATTTT. The encoded protein is CASSFSQARGNTIYF. The full variable domain, rest sourced from reference TRBV7-9 and TRBJ1-3, is DTGVSQNPRHKITKRGQNVTFRCDPISEHNRLYWYRQTLGQGPEFLTYFQNEAQLEKSRLLSDRFSAERPKGSFSTLEIQRTEQGDSAMYLCASSFSQARGNTIYFGEGSWLTVV.

The J gene is TRBJ2-1, the V gene TRBV27; D not certain. The CDR3 totals 13 residues. Germline CDR1 and CDR2: MNHEY and SMNVEV (reference sequence). The V end was cut by 4 bases, the J end by 7 bases, with 11 bases between. This CDR3 reads CASSSATRNEQFF. CDR3 nucleotide sequence: TGTGCCAGCAGTTCCGCGACAAGGAATGAGCAGTTCTTC.

The J gene is TRBJ1-1, the V gene TRBV6-6; D perhaps matches TRBD1 (6 bases). The CDR3 totals 13 residues. The germline V and J ends were trimmed by 2 bases and 8 bases, with 12 bases remaining between them. Germline CDR1 MNHNY, CDR2 SVGAGI (reference sequence). The chain's CDR3 is CASSYPSGGEAFF. The CDR3 DNA reads as TGTGCCAGCAGTTACCCGAGCGGGGGCGAAGCTTTCTTT.

This clone was seen only once. The chain links TRBV28 to TRBJ1-1; D may be TRBD1 (6 bases). Trimming removed 8 bases at V and 4 bases at J, with 17 bases between. CDR1 MDHEN and CDR2 SYDVKM come from the germline V gene. This CDR3 comprises 14 residues. Here the CDR3 DNA reads TGTGCCAGCGGACCAACAGGGCGACCCACTGAAGCTTTCTTT. It yields the protein CASGPTGRPTEAFF. The whole variable domain, remainder taken from reference TRBV28 and TRBJ1-1, is DVKVTQSSRYLVKRTGEKVFLECVQDMDHENMFWYRQDPGLGLRLIYFSYDVKMKEKGDIPEGYSVSREKKERFSLILESASTNQTSMYLCASGPTGRPTEAFFGQGTRLTVV.

The chain carries TRBV18 and TRBJ1-1, with D perhaps TRBD1 (5 bases). Germline loops: CDR1 KGHSH, CDR2 LQKENI. Trimming removed 3 bases from V and 0 bases from J, with 11 bases in between. The CDR3 consists of 15 residues. CDR3 in amino acids: CASSPDRVLNTEAFF. The CDR3 nucleotides read TGTGCCAGCTCACCCGACAGAGTCCTGAACACTGAAGCTTTCTTT.

J is TRBJ2-1 and V is TRBV10-3; D is possibly TRBD2 (6 bases). Trimming took off 2 bases at V and 4 bases at J, with 12 bases between the two ends. Per the germline V gene, CDR1 is ENHRY and CDR2 is SYGVKD. This CDR3 is 15 amino acids long. The CDR3 DNA is TGTGCCATCAGTGAGAGGCGGGAAAGATACAATGAGCAGTTCTTC. Its translation is CAISERRERYNEQFF.

The chain has TRBV30 and TRBJ1-5; 9 bases are shared with TRBD1. Per germline, CDR1 GTSNPN and CDR2 SVGIG (reference sequence). J was trimmed by 4 bases and V by 7 bases; bases with no gene match: 8. There are 14 residues in the CDR3. The CDR3 DNA follows: TGTGCCTACGACAGGGGGATTGGAAATCAGCCCCAGCATTTT. It specifies CAYDRGIGNQPQHF.

This clone was counted once. The genes are TRBV3-1 (or the pseudogene TRBV3-2) and TRBJ2-2; 8 bases match TRBD2. V dropped 4 bases and J dropped 5; count of bases not matched to a gene: 6. The CDR3 loop spans 15 amino acids. Germline values: CDR1 LGHDT, CDR2 YNNKEL (reference sequence). For the CDR3, the DNA is TGTGCCAGCAGCCCTTGGGTAGCGGGGACCGGGGAGCTGTTTTTT. This encodes CASSPWVAGTGELFF.